These 12 T cell receptor beta chains came from one sample sequenced in a study of shared clonotypes between healthy human individuals (TCRdb year 2020). CD8 naive samples consisted of CD45RO-negative cells that were positively selected for CCR7, yielding a CD45RA+CCR7+ population without TemRA cells. Libraries were prepared through the immunoSEQ multiplex PCR assay. The table comes from immuneACCESS by way of TCRdb, which keeps in-frame sequences with V and J called. Part of the clones is missing from these tables; in studies checked, under half for an unresolved V gene and the rest for unknown reasons. Across this sample there are about 2 million clones, with about 95% seen only once. The ten largest clones add up to 1.2% of the sample. Sample: naive CD8+ T cells sorted from blood. The sample's cell subset or site label is to be understood as: CD45RA+CCR7+. Receptor source: a man younger than 35 in good health.

The chain uses TRBV13 and TRBJ2-5; 10 bases fit TRBD2. Germline values: CDR1 PRHDT, CDR2 FYEKMQ (reference sequence). The CDR3 spans 14 residues. The ends lost 5 bases at V and 5 bases at J; junction bases unmatched: 5. CDR3 loop: CASSQGLAWETQYF. CDR3 bases: TGTGCCAGCAGCCAGGGACTAGCGTGGGAGACCCAGTACTTC.

V gene TRBV25-1 combines with J gene TRBJ1-6; the D is unclear. This CDR3 is built from 13 residues. From germline, CDR1 is MGHDK and CDR2 SYGVNS. Trimming stripped 3 bases from V and 14 bases from J, with 14 bases between. CDR3 region: CASSDQGQVTLHF. The CDR3 bases are TGTGCCAGCAGTGACCAAGGGCAGGTCACCCTCCACTTT.

The chain recombines TRBV9 with TRBJ1-6, with TRBD1 as a possible D gene (6 bases). Germline lookup yields CDR1 SGDLS and CDR2 YYNGEE. Trimming cost V 5 bases and J 10 bases, with 10 bases left between them. CDR3 length: 12 residues. For the CDR3, the DNA is TGTGCCAGCAGTCAGGGGTTGTCACCCCTCCACTTT. It yields the protein CASSQGLSPLHF.

The rearrangement links TRBV29-1 to TRBJ2-6; a weak D match, TRBD1 (5 bases). The length of the CDR3 is 18 residues. V was pared by 4 bases and J by 0 bases, with 19 bases between. CDR1 SQVTM and CDR2 ANQGSEA come from the germline V gene. The CDR3 here is CSVGLQDKFHSGANVLTF. Written as DNA, the CDR3 is TGCAGCGTTGGATTGCAGGACAAGTTCCACTCTGGGGCCAACGTCCTGACTTTC.

The chain uses TRBV6-4 and TRBJ2-7; 9 nucleotides line up with TRBD1. With 2 bases clipped from V and 3 bases from J, the junction kept 5 bases outside the gene matches. This CDR3 contains 15 residues. The V gene's germline CDR1 is MRHNA and CDR2 SNTAGT. The CDR3 here is CASSDPRTGVYEQYF. CDR3 DNA: TGTGCCAGCAGTGACCCCAGGACAGGGGTCTACGAGCAGTACTTC.

The gene calls are TRBV18 and TRBJ2-1, with TRBD2 identical over 7 bases. The V gene end was trimmed by 0 bases and the J gene end by 3 bases; junction bases not matched to a gene: 5. CDR1 and CDR2 (germline): KGHSH, LQKENI. This CDR3 has 16 amino acids. The CDR3 sequence is CASSPPRLAGYNEQFF. CDR3 nucleotide sequence: TGTGCCAGCTCACCACCCCGACTAGCCGGCTACAATGAGCAGTTCTTC. Looking up the rest from reference TRBV18 and TRBJ2-1 gives the full variable domain: NAGVMQNPRHLVRRRGQEARLRCSPMKGHSHVYWYRQLPEEGLKFMVYLQKENIIDESGMPKERFSAEFPKEGPSILRIQQVVRGDSAAYFCASSPPRLAGYNEQFFGPGTRLTVL.

The chain is built from TRBV30 and TRBJ1-1; possible D gene TRBD1, 6 bases. V gave up 2 bases and J gave up 4 bases, with 17 bases separating them. CDR3 length equals 15 residues. Per the germline V gene, CDR1 is GTSNPN and CDR2 is SVGIG (reference sequence). The CDR3 reads CAWSLGGGAGTEAFF. For the CDR3, the DNA is TGTGCCTGGAGTTTAGGTGGGGGCGCGGGCACTGAAGCTTTCTTT.

The J gene is TRBJ2-5, the V gene TRBV10-1; D is possibly TRBD1 or TRBD2 (5 bases each). The CDR3 has 16 amino acids. The V gene's germline CDR1 is WNHNN and CDR2 SYGVQD (reference sequence). V lost 6 bases, J lost 0 bases, and 17 bases lay in between. The DNA for the CDR3 is TGCGCCAGCAGCATTGGGACCAATCCGTACCAAGAGACCCAGTACTTC. It encodes CASSIGTNPYQETQYF.

In this sample, this clone turned up once. This chain joins TRBV7-9 and TRBJ2-7; D might be TRBD2 (5 bases). The V gene's germline CDR1 is SEHNR and CDR2 FQNEAQ (reference sequence). With 1 base removed from V and 5 bases from J, the gap between germline ends came to 12 bases. This CDR3 is built from 14 residues. CDR3 loop: CASSLGQRPDEQYF. As DNA, the CDR3 is TGTGCCAGCAGCTTAGGTCAGCGGCCGGACGAGCAGTACTTC. Combining the CDR3 with reference TRBV7-9 and TRBJ2-7 gives the whole variable domain DTGVSQNPRHKITKRGQNVTFRCDPISEHNRLYWYRQTLGQGPEFLTYFQNEAQLEKSRLLSDRFSAERPKGSFSTLEIQRTEQGDSAMYLCASSLGQRPDEQYFGPGTRLTVT.

The CDR3: CAWGPGGGSGYTF. The CDR3 region has the DNA TGTGCCTGGGGCCCAGGGGGCGGTTCTGGCTACACCTTC. The chain combines TRBV30 with TRBJ1-2, with TRBD1 matching 8 bases. Germline-derived CDR1 and CDR2 are GTSNPN and SVGIG (reference sequence). The CDR3 is 13 amino acids. J lost 7 bases, V lost 5 bases, and 9 bases had no gene match.

V is TRBV7-8 and J is TRBJ1-2; TRBD1 matches at 7 bases. Trimming cost V 1 base and J 5 bases; bases outside gene matches: 4. The CDR3 totals 14 residues. CDR1 and CDR2 from the germline V gene are SGHVS and FQNEAQ. Written as DNA, the CDR3 is TGTGCCAGCAGCTTAGGGGACAGAGGTTATGGCTACACCTTC. It encodes CASSLGDRGYGYTF.

V is TRBV6-6 and J is TRBJ1-4, with unresolved D. Trimming took off 3 bases at V and 5 bases at J, with 10 bases between the two ends. The CDR3 contains 14 residues. CDR1 is MNHNY, CDR2 SVGAGI, per germline (reference sequence). The CDR3 spells CASSYGGENEKLFF. DNA for the CDR3: TGTGCCAGCAGTTATGGTGGGGAAAATGAAAAACTGTTTTTT.